The rows below give T cell receptor beta chains drawn from one sample of a study of beta chain features in type 1 diabetes. The repertoire was sequenced with immunoSEQ multiplex PCR; TCRdb's copy has only in-frame clones and lacks some. Counted here are fewer than 550,000 clones, 9.5% to 12% occurring once; the ten biggest clones make up 0.046%. Sequencing input: naive CD4+ T cells from blood. Receptor source: a woman aged 18-35 years in good health. CDR3s include the opening cysteine and the closing phenylalanine or tryptophan. D genes are given only for firm matches. The size field is filled for only some rows; it gives once, few, many or a size class.

CDR3,DNA,D,size,J,V
CASSYDAGGGETQYF,TGTGCCAGCAGCTACGACGCGGGAGGCGGCGAGACCCAGTACTTC,TRBD2,few,TRBJ2-5,TRBV7-2
CASSSLTGNTIYF,TGTGCCAGCAGCTCGCTGACTGGAAACACCATATATTTT,.,.,TRBJ1-3,TRBV9
CSASGAIADTQYF,TGCAGCGCTTCGGGGGCGATAGCAGATACGCAGTATTTT,.,.,TRBJ2-3,TRBV29-1
CIVLGSGEKLFF,TGCATCGTTCTCGGGTCGGGAGAAAAACTGTTTTTT,.,.,TRBJ1-4,TRBV29-1
CSVTGRRGDNYGYTF,TGCAGCGTTACAGGGCGCCGGGGGGATAACTATGGCTACACCTTC,.,.,TRBJ1-2,TRBV29-1
CAWSVGSVPNQPQHF,TGTGCCTGGAGTGTTGGGTCAGTTCCCAATCAGCCCCAGCATTTT,.,.,TRBJ1-5,TRBV30
CTSSQDRDRNYGYTF,TGCACCAGCAGCCAAGACAGGGATAGGAACTATGGCTACACCTTC,.,few,TRBJ1-2,TRBV1
CASRQDEFKLFF,TGTGCCAGCAGACAGGACGAATTTAAACTGTTTTTT,.,few,TRBJ1-4,TRBV7-9
CAWSVGPSREGGIYGYTF,TGTGCCTGGAGTGTAGGGCCCTCCCGAGAGGGGGGGATCTATGGCTACACCTTC,.,.,TRBJ1-2,TRBV30
CASSPTGPMNTGELFF,TGTGCCAGCAGCCCCACGGGTCCCATGAACACCGGGGAGCTGTTTTTT,.,.,TRBJ2-2,TRBV7-6
CASSLTPTGGTGAQYF,TGTGCCAGCAGCCTAACTCCTACGGGGGGGACAGGGGCGCAGTATTTT,TRBD1,few,TRBJ2-3,TRBV5-4
CASSYSMVNQPQHF,TGTGCCAGCAGTTACTCGATGGTCAATCAGCCCCAGCATTTT,.,.,TRBJ1-5,TRBV6-6
CAWRGPFVSTANEQFF,TGTGCCTGGAGAGGCCCTTTTGTATCCACAGCTAATGAGCAGTTCTTC,.,few,TRBJ2-1,TRBV30
CAWSGISDTDTQYF,TGTGCCTGGAGCGGGATTTCGGACACAGATACGCAGTATTTT,.,.,TRBJ2-3,TRBV30
CAWLLTPREQFF,TGTGCCTGGCTTTTGACCCCCCGGGAGCAGTTCTTC,.,.,TRBJ2-1,TRBV30
CASGNTRLVSEQYF,TGTGCCAGCGGTAACACTAGACTGGTCTCCGAGCAGTACTTC,.,.,TRBJ2-7,TRBV27